The clone carrying this TCR beta chain was observed a few times. The germline V gene has CDR1 MNHNY and CDR2 SVGAGI (reference sequence). The length of the CDR3 is 18 residues. Trimming removed 0 bases from V and 1 base from J; junction bases left unmatched: 11. TCRdb independently ran MiXCR on the RT-PCR reads; one entry per CDR3 protein. Of 550,000 to 750,000 distinct CDR3 sequences detected, 14% appear once; the ten largest clones hold 3.6%. The sequenced sample consisted of memory CD4+ T cells from blood. The source is a female donor in good health, serving as a healthy control. V usage is TRBV6-6 and J usage is TRBJ1-1; 7 positions match TRBD1. The chain's CDR3 is CASSYSVQGGRANTEAFF. CDR3 DNA: TGTGCCAGCAGTTACTCGGTTCAGGGGGGCAGGGCGAACACTGAAGCTTTCTTT.